Below are 19 T cell receptor beta chains sequenced from a single sample in a study of control samples from healthy donors and cancer patients. Measured with immunoSEQ multiplex PCR; TCRdb has only the in-frame clones, and not every one. Seen here are 190,000 or so clones, just under 95% observed once, and the top ten hold about 1.5%. Sequencing was done on a sample of blood. The source of these receptors is a man between 18 and 29 years old in good health.

The chain links TRBV19 to TRBJ1-5; 9 nucleotides align to TRBD1. V trimming: 7 bases; J trimming: 5 bases; junction bases outside the gene matches: 18. The CDR3 extends over 18 amino acids. Germline assignment: CDR1 LNHDA and CDR2 SQIVND (reference sequence). The CDR3 sequence is CASTPRGVSGQGYQPQHF. Here the CDR3 DNA reads TGTGCCAGTACCCCTCGTGGGGTATCGGGACAGGGTTATCAGCCCCAGCATTTT.

The gene calls are TRBV10-3 and TRBJ2-3, with unresolved D. Trimming shortened V by 3 bases and J by 7 bases, and 8 bases separated the two germline ends. Looked up from germline, CDR1 is ENHRY and CDR2 is SYGVKD. The CDR3 sequence is 12 residues long. Written as DNA, the CDR3 is TGTGCCATCAGTGACGGAGAAAATACGCAGTATTTT. It translates to CAISDGENTQYF.

This chain uses TRBV4-2 with TRBJ2-2, with 8 positions matching TRBD2. V was clipped by 9 bases and J by 1 base; unmatched bases: 1. The CDR3 runs 13 residues. Germline values: CDR1 LGHNA, CDR2 YNFKEQ. In DNA form, the CDR3 reads TGTGCCAGTCTAGCGGGGAACACCGGGGAGCTGTTTTTT. Its protein is CASLAGNTGELFF.

The chain is built from TRBV10-1 and TRBJ1-1; D unclear. Germline V lookup: CDR1 WNHNN, CDR2 SYGVQD (reference sequence). V lost 0 bases to trimming and J lost 1 base, with 15 bases between them. The CDR3 contains 17 residues. The CDR3 loop is CASSESNLRRGNTEAFF. CDR3 nucleotide sequence: TGCGCCAGCAGTGAGTCGAACTTGCGCAGAGGGAACACTGAAGCTTTCTTT.

CDR3 nucleotides: TGCGCCAGCAGCCGAGATGGACAGGGGGCCTACAATGAGCAGTTCTTC. Protein: CASSRDGQGAYNEQFF. The rearrangement joins TRBV5-1 to TRBJ2-1; 10 nucleotides match TRBD1. The CDR3 is 16 amino acids. The V segment lost 4 bases and the J segment 2 bases; nucleotides outside the gene matches: 6. Germline-derived CDR1 and CDR2 are SGHRS and YFSETQ.

V and J are TRBV6-1 and TRBJ1-5, with D possibly matching TRBD1 (5 bases). Germline CDR1 MNHNS, CDR2 SASEGT. V shed 0 bases and J shed 5 bases, with 11 bases lying between them. CDR3 length equals 15 residues. DNA for the CDR3: TGTGCCAGCAGTGAAGCTGAACAGGATCATCAGCCCCAGCATTTT. It codes for CASSEAEQDHQPQHF.

V gene TRBV6-5 combines with J gene TRBJ1-5; 7 positions match TRBD1. CDR3 length: 13 residues. Trimming at V came to 6 bases and at J to 4 bases, leaving 3 bases not matched to a gene. CDR1 and CDR2 from the germline V gene are MNHEY and SVGAGI. The DNA of the CDR3 is TGTGCCAGCAGCAGGGGGACTAATCAGCCCCAGCATTTT. Amino acids: CASSRGTNQPQHF.

The chain recombines TRBV6-1 with TRBJ2-4; unclear D gene. The germline V gene encodes CDR1 MNHNS and CDR2 SASEGT. Trimming stripped 3 bases from V and 6 bases from J, with 6 bases between. This CDR3 comprises 12 residues. The CDR3 coding sequence is TGTGCCAGCAGTGACCCTAGAAACATTCAGTACTTC. This translates into CASSDPRNIQYF.

V gene TRBV5-4 combines with J gene TRBJ2-1; 11 bases are a match to TRBD2. V was pared by 4 bases and J by 4 bases, with 7 bases of the junction left unmatched. This CDR3 has 16 residues. Germline V gives CDR1 SGHNT, CDR2 YYREEE (reference sequence). The CDR3 sequence is CASSASSGGSYNEQFF. The CDR3 bases are TGTGCCAGCAGCGCCTCTAGCGGGGGGTCTTACAATGAGCAGTTCTTC.

This chain uses TRBV30 with TRBJ1-6; D call uncertain. Germline V CDR1 and CDR2: GTSNPN, SVGIG (reference sequence). This CDR3 comprises 13 residues. V was cut by 4 bases and J by 9 bases, with 13 bases left in between. In DNA form, the CDR3 reads TGTGCCTGGATCCAAAAGGCGGGTTCACCCCTCCACTTT. This sequence encodes CAWIQKAGSPLHF.

The V gene is TRBV10-2, the J gene TRBJ1-2; no definite D call. This CDR3 contains 12 residues. Germline-derived CDR1 and CDR2 are WSHSY and SAAADI. V lost 4 bases and J 0 bases, leaving 3 bases between the germline ends. The CDR3 DNA reads TGCGCCAGCAGTGCGGCTAACTATGGCTACACCTTC. Protein sequence: CASSAANYGYTF.

CDR3 sequence reads: CASSPEDRNNSPLHF. The CDR3 DNA follows: TGTGCCAGCAGCCCAGAGGACAGGAATAATTCACCCCTCCACTTT. This chain uses TRBV9 with TRBJ1-6, with 7 bases identical to TRBD1. Germline CDR1 and CDR2: SGDLS and YYNGEE. The V segment lost 4 bases and the J segment 5 bases; nucleotides outside the gene matches: 6. This CDR3 region has 15 residues.

The chain links TRBV3-1 (or the pseudogene TRBV3-2) to TRBJ2-1; no clear D gene. The CDR3 is 12 residues long. Germline assignment: CDR1 LGHDT and CDR2 YNNKEL (reference sequence). Trimming pared 2 bases from V and 9 bases from J, leaving 8 bases between. As DNA, the CDR3 is TGTGCCAGCAGCCAACGAGGCACTGAGCAGTTCTTC. Its translation is CASSQRGTEQFF.

The rearrangement uses TRBV12-5 and TRBJ1-3; D remains ambiguous. CDR1 is LGHNT and CDR2 is FRNRAP in the germline V gene. Trimming took 3 bases from V and 6 from J, leaving 6 bases between them. The CDR3 extends over 12 amino acids. CDR3 nucleotides: TGTGCTAGTGGTTTACAGAAAAACACCATATATTTT. It is translated as CASGLQKNTIYF.

The chain joins TRBV10-3 to TRBJ1-1; 7 nucleotides agree with TRBD1. Per the germline V gene, CDR1 is ENHRY and CDR2 is SYGVKD. This CDR3 is built from 13 residues. V lost 6 bases, J lost 10 bases, and 11 bases stayed unmatched. The CDR3 sequence: CAIRDTGTERAFF. The CDR3 DNA is TGTGCCATCAGGGACACCGGGACAGAGAGAGCTTTCTTT.

The gene calls are TRBV29-1 and TRBJ2-3; 9 nucleotides agree with TRBD1. The CDR3 spans 13 residues. Per the germline V gene, CDR1 is SQVTM and CDR2 is ANQGSEA. V shed 4 bases and J 4 bases; nucleotides not matched to a gene: 3. CDR3 nucleotides: TGCAGCGTTGGTGGGACAGGGCCAGATACGCAGTATTTT. This translates into CSVGGTGPDTQYF.

This clone was detected a few times. This chain connects TRBV3-1 (or the pseudogene TRBV3-2) to TRBJ1-6; D uncertain. V shed 4 bases and J shed 9 bases, with 13 bases lying between them. The CDR3 loop spans 14 amino acids. Germline V gives CDR1 LGHDT, CDR2 YNNKEL (reference sequence). In DNA form, the CDR3 reads TGTGCCAGCAGCCTGCGGTCAGGCCTTTCACCCCTCCACTTT. It codes for CASSLRSGLSPLHF.

The J gene is TRBJ1-5, the V gene TRBV2; D gene uncertain. CDR3 length: 13 amino acids. V lost 6 bases, J lost 5 bases, and 11 bases lay in between. The germline V gene has CDR1 SNHLY and CDR2 FYNNEI. The CDR3 bases are TGTGCCAGCAGGGACCTCCGGGATCAGCCCCAGCATTTT. Protein sequence: CASRDLRDQPQHF.

V and J are TRBV18 and TRBJ2-2; 8 bases align to TRBD1. The CDR3 runs 16 residues. Trimming took 5 bases from V and 0 from J; bases not matched to a gene: 5. The germline V gene encodes CDR1 KGHSH and CDR2 LQKENI. CDR3 protein: CASSVRQGSNTGELFF. CDR3 DNA sequence: TGTGCCAGCTCAGTACGACAGGGGTCGAACACCGGGGAGCTGTTTTTT.